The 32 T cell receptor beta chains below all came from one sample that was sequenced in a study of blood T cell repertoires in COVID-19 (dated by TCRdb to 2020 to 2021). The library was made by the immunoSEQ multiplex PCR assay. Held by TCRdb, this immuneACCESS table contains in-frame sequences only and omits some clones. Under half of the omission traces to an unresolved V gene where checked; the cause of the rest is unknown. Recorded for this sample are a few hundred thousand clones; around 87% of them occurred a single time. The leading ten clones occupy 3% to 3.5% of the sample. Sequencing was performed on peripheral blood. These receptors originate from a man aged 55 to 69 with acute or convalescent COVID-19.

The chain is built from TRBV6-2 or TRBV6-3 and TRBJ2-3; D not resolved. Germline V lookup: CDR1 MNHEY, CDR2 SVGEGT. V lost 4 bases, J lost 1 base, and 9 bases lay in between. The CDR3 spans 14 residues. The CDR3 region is CASSFRRGTDTQYF. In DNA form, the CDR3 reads TGTGCCAGCAGTTTCCGTAGAGGCACAGATACGCAGTATTTT.

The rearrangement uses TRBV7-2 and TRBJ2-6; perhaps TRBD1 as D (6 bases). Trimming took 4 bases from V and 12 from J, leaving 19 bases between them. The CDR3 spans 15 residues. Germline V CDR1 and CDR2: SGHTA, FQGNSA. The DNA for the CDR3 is TGTGCCAGCAGCTCTAGTTCCCCACAGGGTTCCGTCCTGACTTTC. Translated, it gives CASSSSSPQGSVLTF.

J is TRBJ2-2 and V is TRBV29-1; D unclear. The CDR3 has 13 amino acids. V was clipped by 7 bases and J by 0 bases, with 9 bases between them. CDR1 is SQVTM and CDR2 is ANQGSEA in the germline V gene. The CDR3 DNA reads TGCAGCGCTGACACTACGAACACCGGGGAGCTGTTTTTT. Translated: CSADTTNTGELFF.

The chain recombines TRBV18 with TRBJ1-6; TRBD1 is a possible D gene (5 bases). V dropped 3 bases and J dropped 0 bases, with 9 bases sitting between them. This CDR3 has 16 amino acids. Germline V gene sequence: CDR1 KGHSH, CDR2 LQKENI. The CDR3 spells CASSPGGSSYNSPLHF. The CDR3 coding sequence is TGTGCCAGCTCACCGGGGGGGAGCTCCTATAATTCACCCCTCCACTTT.

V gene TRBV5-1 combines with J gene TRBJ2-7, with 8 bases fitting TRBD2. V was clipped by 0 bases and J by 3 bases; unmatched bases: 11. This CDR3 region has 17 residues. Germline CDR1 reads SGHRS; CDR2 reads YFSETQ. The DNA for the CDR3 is TGCGCCAGCAGCTTGGCCGGGGGCGGGGGGCCAGTCTACGAGCAGTACTTC. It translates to CASSLAGGGGPVYEQYF.

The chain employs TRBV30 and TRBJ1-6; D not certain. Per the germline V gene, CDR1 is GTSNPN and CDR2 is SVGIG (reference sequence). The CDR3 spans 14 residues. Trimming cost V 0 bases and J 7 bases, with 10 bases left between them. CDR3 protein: CAWSVLHLNSPLHF. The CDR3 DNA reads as TGTGCCTGGAGTGTACTACACTTAAATTCACCCCTCCACTTT.

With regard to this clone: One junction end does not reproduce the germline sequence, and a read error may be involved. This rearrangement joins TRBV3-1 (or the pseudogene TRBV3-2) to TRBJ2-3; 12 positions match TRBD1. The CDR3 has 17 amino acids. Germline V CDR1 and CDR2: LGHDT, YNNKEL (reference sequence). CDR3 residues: CASSRTAGTGGTDTQYF. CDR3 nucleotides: TGTGCCAGCAGCCGAACTGCCGGGACAGGGGGCACGGATACGCAGTATTTT.

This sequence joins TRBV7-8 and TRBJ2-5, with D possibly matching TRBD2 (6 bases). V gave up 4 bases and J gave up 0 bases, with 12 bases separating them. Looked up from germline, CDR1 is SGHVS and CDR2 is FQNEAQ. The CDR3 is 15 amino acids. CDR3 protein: CASSSGTSYQETQYF. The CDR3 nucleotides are TGTGCCAGCAGCTCCGGGACTTCGTACCAAGAGACCCAGTACTTC.

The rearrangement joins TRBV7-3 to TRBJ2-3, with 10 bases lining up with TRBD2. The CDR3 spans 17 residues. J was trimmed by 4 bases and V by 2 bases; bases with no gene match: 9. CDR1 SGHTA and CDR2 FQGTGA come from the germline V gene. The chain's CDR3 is CASSLGSGGRGADTQYF. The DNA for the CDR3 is TGTGCCAGCAGCTTAGGTAGCGGGGGGCGTGGAGCAGATACGCAGTATTTT. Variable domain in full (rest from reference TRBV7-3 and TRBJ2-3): GAGVSQTPSNKVTEKGKYVELRCDPISGHTALYWYRQSLGQGPEFLIYFQGTGAADDSGLPNDRFFAVRPEGSVSTLKIQRTERGDSAVYLCASSLGSGGRGADTQYFGPGTRLTVL.

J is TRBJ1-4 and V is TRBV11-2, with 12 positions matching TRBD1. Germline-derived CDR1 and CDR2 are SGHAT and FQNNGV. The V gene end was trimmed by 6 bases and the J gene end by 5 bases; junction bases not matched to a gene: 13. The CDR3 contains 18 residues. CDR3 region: CASSKRDRGLGTNEKLFF. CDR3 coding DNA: TGTGCCAGCAGTAAAAGGGACAGGGGGCTGGGGACAAATGAAAAACTGTTTTTT.

The CDR3 region is CSARTGLLYGYTF. The CDR3 coding sequence is TGCAGCGCACGGACAGGGCTACTCTATGGCTACACCTTC. The gene calls are TRBV29-1 and TRBJ1-2; 8 bases fit TRBD1. Trimming cost V 7 bases and J 4 bases; bases outside gene matches: 8. The CDR3 consists of 13 residues. Germline loops: CDR1 SQVTM, CDR2 ANQGSEA.

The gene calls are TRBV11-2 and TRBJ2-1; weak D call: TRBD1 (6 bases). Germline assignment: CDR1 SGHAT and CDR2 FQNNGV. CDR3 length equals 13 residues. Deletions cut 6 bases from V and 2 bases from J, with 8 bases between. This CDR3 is CASSRTAYNEQFF. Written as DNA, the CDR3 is TGTGCCAGCAGTCGGACAGCCTACAATGAGCAGTTCTTC.

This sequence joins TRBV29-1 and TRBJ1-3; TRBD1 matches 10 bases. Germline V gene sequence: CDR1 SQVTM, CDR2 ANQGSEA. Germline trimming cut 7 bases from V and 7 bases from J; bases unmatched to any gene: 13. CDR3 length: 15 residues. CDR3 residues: CSATGTGDAGNTIYF. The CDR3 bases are TGCAGCGCAACCGGGACAGGGGACGCAGGGAACACCATATATTTT.

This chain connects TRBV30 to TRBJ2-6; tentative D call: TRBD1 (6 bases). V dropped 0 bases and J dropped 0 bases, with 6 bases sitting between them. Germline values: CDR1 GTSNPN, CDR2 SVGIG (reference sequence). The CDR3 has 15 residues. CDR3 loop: CAWSVGGSGANVLTF. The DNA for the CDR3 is TGTGCCTGGAGTGTAGGGGGCTCTGGGGCCAACGTCCTGACTTTC. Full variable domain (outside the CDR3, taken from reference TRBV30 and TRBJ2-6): SQTIHQWPATLVQPVGSPLSLECTVEGTSNPNLYWYRQAAGRGLQLLFYSVGIGQISSEVPQNLSASRPQDRQFILSSKKLLLSDSGFYLCAWSVGGSGANVLTFGAGSRLTVL.

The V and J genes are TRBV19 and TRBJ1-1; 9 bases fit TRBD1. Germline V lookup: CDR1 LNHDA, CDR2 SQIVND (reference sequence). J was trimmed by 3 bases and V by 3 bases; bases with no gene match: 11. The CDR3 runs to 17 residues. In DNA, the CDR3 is TGTGCCAGTAGTATGGGCGGGGCAACAGGGGGCGACACTGAAGCTTTCTTT. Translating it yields CASSMGGATGGDTEAFF.

Here the CDR3 reads CATTGQGNQPQHF. The CDR3 bases are TGTGCCACCACCGGACAGGGCAATCAGCCCCAGCATTTT. The chain recombines TRBV7-9 with TRBJ1-5; 7 positions agree with TRBD1. Losses at the gene ends were 10 bases for V and 2 bases for J; bases not matched to a gene: 5. Germline CDR1 reads SEHNR; CDR2 reads FQNEAQ (reference sequence). This CDR3 is built from 13 residues.

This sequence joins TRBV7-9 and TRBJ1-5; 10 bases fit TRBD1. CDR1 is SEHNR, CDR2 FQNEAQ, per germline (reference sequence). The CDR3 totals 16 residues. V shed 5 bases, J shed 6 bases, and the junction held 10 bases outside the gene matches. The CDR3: CASSKFGGQGLQPQHF. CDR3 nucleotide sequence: TGTGCCAGCAGCAAATTCGGGGGACAGGGGCTTCAGCCCCAGCATTTT.

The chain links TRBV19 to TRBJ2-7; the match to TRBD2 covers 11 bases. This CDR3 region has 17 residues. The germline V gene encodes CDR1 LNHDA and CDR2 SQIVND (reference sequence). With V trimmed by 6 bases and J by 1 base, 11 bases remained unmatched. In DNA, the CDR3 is TGTGCCAGTAGCGAGTTACCCGGGACTAGCGGATCCTACGAGCAGTACTTC. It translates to CASSELPGTSGSYEQYF.

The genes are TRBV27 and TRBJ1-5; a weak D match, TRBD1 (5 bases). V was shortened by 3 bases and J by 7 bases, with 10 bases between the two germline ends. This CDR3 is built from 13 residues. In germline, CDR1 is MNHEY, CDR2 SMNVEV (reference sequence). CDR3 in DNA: TGTGCCAGCAGTTTTACGGGGGACCAGCCCCAGCATTTT. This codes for CASSFTGDQPQHF.

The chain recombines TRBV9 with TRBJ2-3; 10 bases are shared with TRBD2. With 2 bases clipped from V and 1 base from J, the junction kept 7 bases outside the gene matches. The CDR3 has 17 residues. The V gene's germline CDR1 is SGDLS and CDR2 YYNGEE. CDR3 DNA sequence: TGTGCCAGCAGCGTCACCTCTAGCGGGGGAGGCACAGATACGCAGTATTTT. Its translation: CASSVTSSGGGTDTQYF.

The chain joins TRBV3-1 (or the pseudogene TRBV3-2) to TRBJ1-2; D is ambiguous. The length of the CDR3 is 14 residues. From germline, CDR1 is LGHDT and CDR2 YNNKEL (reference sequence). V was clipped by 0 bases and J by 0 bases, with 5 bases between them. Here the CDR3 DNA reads TGTGCCAGCAGCCAAGATGGAGCTAACTATGGCTACACCTTC. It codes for CASSQDGANYGYTF.

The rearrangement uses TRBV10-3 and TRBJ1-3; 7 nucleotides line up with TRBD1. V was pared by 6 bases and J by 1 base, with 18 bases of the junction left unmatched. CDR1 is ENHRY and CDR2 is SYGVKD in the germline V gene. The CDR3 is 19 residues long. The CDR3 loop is CAIRENPGQTGLSGNTIYF. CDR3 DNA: TGTGCCATCAGGGAAAACCCGGGACAGACAGGACTATCTGGAAACACCATATATTTT.

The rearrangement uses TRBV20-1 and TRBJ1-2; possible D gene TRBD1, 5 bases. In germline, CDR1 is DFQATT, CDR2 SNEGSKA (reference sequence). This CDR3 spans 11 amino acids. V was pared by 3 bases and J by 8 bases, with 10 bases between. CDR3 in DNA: TGCAGTGCTAGTTGGGGGGGAGGCTACACCTTC. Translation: CSASWGGGYTF.

The DNA of the CDR3 is TGTGCCAGCAGCCCGGGACACAGGAGCTCCTACGAGCAGTACTTC. This sequence encodes CASSPGHRSSYEQYF. V gene TRBV7-2 combines with J gene TRBJ2-7; D might be TRBD1 (6 bases). Germline V gene lookup returns CDR1 SGHTA and CDR2 FQGNSA. Trimming pared 5 bases from V and 0 bases from J, leaving 14 bases between. This CDR3 comprises 15 residues.

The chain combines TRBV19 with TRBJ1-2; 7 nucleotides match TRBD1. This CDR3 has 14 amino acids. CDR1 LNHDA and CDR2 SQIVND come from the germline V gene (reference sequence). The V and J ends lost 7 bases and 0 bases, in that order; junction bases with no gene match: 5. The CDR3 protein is CASTRTGTNYGYTF. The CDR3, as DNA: TGTGCCAGTACTAGGACAGGAACTAACTATGGCTACACCTTC.

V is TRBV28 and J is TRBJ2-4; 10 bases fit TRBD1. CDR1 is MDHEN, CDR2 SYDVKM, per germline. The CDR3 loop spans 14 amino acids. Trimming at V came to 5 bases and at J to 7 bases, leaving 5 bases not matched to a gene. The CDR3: CASSPRTGGNIQYF. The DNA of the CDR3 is TGTGCCAGCAGTCCCCGGACAGGGGGGAACATTCAGTACTTC.

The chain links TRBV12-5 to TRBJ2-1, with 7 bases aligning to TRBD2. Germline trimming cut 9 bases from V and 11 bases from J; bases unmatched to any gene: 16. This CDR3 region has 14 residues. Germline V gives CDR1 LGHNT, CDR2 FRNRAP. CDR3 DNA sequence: TGTGCTAGCGGAATTCCCTCCACGGGGACTAAGCAGTTCTTC. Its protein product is CASGIPSTGTKQFF.

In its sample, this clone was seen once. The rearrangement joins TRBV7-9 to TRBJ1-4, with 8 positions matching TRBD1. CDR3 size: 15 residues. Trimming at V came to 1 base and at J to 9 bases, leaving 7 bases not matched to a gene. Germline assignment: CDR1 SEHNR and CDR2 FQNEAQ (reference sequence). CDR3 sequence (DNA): TGTGCCAGCAGCTTAGTTGGGACAGGTGGGCAAAAACTGTTTTTT. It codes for CASSLVGTGGQKLFF.

The DNA of the CDR3 is TGTGCCAGCAGTATGAGCCGAGGGGGTGAGCAGTTCTTC. This codes for CASSMSRGGEQFF. The rearrangement uses TRBV6-5 and TRBJ2-1; perhaps TRBD1 as D (6 bases). Germline CDR1 and CDR2: MNHEY and SVGAGI. CDR3 size: 13 residues. The ends were cut back, 5 bases at V and 9 bases at J, with 14 bases in the middle.

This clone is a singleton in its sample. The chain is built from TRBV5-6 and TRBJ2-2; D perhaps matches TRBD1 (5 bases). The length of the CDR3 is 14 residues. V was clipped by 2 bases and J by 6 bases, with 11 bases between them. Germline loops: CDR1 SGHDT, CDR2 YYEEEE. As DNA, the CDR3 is TGTGCCAGCAGCTTTATAGGGGTCGCCGGGGAGCTGTTTTTT. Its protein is CASSFIGVAGELFF.

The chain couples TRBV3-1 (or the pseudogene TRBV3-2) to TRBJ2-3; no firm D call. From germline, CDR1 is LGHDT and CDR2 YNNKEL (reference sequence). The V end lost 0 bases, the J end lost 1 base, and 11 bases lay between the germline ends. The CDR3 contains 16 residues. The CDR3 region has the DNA TGTGCCAGCAGCCAAGATTCGGCGGCGGGCACAGATACGCAGTATTTT. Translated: CASSQDSAAGTDTQYF.

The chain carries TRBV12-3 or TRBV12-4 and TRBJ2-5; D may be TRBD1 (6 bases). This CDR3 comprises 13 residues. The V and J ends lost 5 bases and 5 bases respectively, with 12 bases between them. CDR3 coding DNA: TGTGCCAGCAGTCTTCAAACAGGGGAGACCCAGTACTTC. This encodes CASSLQTGETQYF.